Following are 2 T cell receptor beta chains from one sample sequenced in a study of radiation and T cells in renal cell carcinoma. Treatment defined: treatment-naive control, cytoreductive nephrectomy. Assay: immunoSEQ multiplex PCR; the TCRdb copy retains only in-frame clones and omits some. This sample yields 15,000 or so clones, of which more than 55% are seen a single time; roughly a sixth belongs to the top ten. Sample: tumor tissue, taken from a patient whose treatment was nephrectomy without radiotherapy. These receptors came from a man aged 55 to 70 with renal cell carcinoma.

This clone was seen a handful of times. The rearrangement uses TRBV7-3 and TRBJ2-6; a possible D gene is TRBD2 (6 bases). Germline-derived CDR1 and CDR2 are SGHTA and FQGTGA. Trimming removed 5 bases from V and 2 bases from J, with 13 bases in between. This CDR3 has 16 residues. The CDR3 DNA sequence: TGTGCCAGCAGCCAGGGACCGGGAGCTGGGGCCAACGTCCTGACTTTC. This sequence encodes CASSQGPGAGANVLTF.

The chain combines TRBV7-2 with TRBJ2-3; TRBD2 is a possible D gene (5 bases). V was shortened by 1 base and J by 1 base, with 12 bases between the two germline ends. The CDR3 covers 16 residues. The V gene's germline CDR1 is SGHTA and CDR2 FQGNSA. This CDR3 reads CASSLEFGLRTDTQYF. CDR3 in DNA: TGTGCCAGCAGCTTAGAATTCGGACTTCGCACAGATACGCAGTATTTT.